The clone carrying this T cell receptor (beta chain) was recorded a few times. The data are from a study of T-cell memory formation after mild COVID-19. CDR1 KGHDR and CDR2 SFDVKD come from the germline V gene. CDR3 length: 13 amino acids. V was pared by 4 bases and J by 8 bases, with 13 bases between. TCRdb itself ran the 5' RACE reads through MiXCR, one entry per CDR3 protein. The sample consists of approximately 110,000 distinct CDR3 sequences, 20% to 25% of them appearing once. The source is a man aged 18 to 35 who had mild COVID-19 (a few samples of this study predate the infection). Cell type and time point are not known. The chain couples TRBV24-1 to TRBJ1-1; tentatively, D is TRBD1 (6 bases). Sample: PBMCs or a T cell subset sorted from them (not recorded which). CDR3 DNA: TGTGCCACCAGTGACGGAGGGGGTCCCGAAGCTTTCTTT. Amino acid sequence: CATSDGGGPEAFF.